The clone carrying this T cell receptor beta chain was seen only a few times. This sample stems from a study of T cells in Graves' hyperthyroidism and ophthalmopathy. The CDR3 regions of TCR beta were amplified from RNA transcripts. The HTBI primer set served for first-round RT-PCR of the TCR CDR3. TCRdb passed the multiplex PCR reads through MiXCR, listing each CDR3 protein once. The sample lists about 560,000 distinct CDR3 sequences; approximately 15% were seen once. The CDR3 length is 18 residues. Germline lookup yields CDR1 LGHNA and CDR2 YNFKEQ. The ends lost 3 bases at V and 6 bases at J; junction bases unmatched: 11. Hyperthyroidism of Graves' type that showed no ophthalmopathy progression within 18 months was stable. Lactation, pregnancy, other autoimmune disease or uncontrolled infection led to exclusion of patients.

The chain links TRBV4-2 to TRBJ1-4; 12 nucleotides line up with TRBD1. Sequenced input: blood. The clonotype comes from a woman aged 40 to 50 with Graves' hyperthyroidism. The chain's CDR3 is CASSQSPGTGGGYEKLFF. CDR3 DNA sequence: TGTGCCAGCAGCCAGAGTCCCGGGACAGGGGGCGGATATGAAAAACTGTTTTTT.